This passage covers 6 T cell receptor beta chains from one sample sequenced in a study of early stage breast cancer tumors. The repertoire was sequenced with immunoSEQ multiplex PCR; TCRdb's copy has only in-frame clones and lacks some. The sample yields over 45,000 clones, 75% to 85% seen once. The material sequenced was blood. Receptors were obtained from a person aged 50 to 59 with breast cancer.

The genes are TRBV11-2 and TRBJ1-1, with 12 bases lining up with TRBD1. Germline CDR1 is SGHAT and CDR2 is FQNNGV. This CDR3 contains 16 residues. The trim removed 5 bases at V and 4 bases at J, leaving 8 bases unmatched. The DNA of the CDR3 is TGTGCCAGCAGCCGAGGGACAGGGGGCTCCGGCACTGAAGCTTTCTTT. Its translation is CASSRGTGGSGTEAFF. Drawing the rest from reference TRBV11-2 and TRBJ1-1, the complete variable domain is EAGVAQSPRYKIIEKRQSVAFWCNPISGHATLYWYQQILGQGPKLLIQFQNNGVVDDSQLPKDRFSAERLKGVDSTLKIQPAKLEDSAVYLCASSRGTGGSGTEAFFGQGTRLTVV.

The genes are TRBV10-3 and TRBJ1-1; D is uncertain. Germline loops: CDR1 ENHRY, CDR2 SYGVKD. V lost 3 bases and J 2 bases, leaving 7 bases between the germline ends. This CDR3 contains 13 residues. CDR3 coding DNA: TGTGCCATCAGTGACCTCGGCAACACTGAAGCTTTCTTT. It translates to CAISDLGNTEAFF.

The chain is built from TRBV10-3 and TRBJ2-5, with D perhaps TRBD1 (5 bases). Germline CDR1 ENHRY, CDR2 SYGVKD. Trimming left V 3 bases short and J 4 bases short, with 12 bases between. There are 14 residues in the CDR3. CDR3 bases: TGTGCCATCAGTGACGATGGGGCAGGAGAGACCCAGTACTTC. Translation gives CAISDDGAGETQYF.

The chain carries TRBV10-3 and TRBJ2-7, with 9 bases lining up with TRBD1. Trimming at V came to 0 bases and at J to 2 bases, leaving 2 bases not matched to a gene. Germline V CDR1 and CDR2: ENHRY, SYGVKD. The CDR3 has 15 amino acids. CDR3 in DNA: TGTGCCATCAGTGAGTCCCGGGACAGGGCCTACGAGCAGTACTTC. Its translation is CAISESRDRAYEQYF.

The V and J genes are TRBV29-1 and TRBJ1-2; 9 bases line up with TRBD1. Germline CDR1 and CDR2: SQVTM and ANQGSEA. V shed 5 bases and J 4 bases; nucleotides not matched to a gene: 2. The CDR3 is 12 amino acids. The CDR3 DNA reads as TGCAGCGTTACAGGGGGCTTCTATGGCTACACCTTC. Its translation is CSVTGGFYGYTF.

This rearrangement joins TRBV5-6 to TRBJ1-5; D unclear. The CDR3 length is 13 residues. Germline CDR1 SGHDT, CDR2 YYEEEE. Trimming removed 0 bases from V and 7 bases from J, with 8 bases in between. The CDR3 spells CASSLEGKQPQHF. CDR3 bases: TGTGCCAGCAGCTTGGAAGGGAAACAGCCCCAGCATTTT. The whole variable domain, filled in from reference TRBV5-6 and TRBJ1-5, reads DAGVTQSPTHLIKTRGQQVTLRCSPKSGHDTVSWYQQALGQGPQFIFQYYEEEERQRGNFPDRFSGHQFPNYSSELNVNALLLGDSALYLCASSLEGKQPQHFGDGTRLSIL.